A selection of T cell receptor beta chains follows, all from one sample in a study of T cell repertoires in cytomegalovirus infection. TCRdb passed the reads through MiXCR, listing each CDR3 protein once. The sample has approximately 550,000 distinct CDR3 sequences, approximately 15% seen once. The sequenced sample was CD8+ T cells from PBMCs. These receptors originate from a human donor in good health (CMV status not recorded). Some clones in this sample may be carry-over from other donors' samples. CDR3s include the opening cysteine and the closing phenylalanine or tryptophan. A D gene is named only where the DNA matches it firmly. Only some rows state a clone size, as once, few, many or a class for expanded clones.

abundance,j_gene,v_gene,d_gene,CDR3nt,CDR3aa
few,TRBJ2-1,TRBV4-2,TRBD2,TGTGCCAGCAGCCAAGTAACTAGCGGGGGGAATGAGCAGTTCTTC,CASSQVTSGGNEQFF
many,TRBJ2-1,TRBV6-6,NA,TGTGCCAGCAGTGGCTCTTGGGATGAGCAGTTCTTC,CASSGSWDEQFF
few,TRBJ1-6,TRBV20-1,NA,TGCAGTGCTAGAGATCGGCGGGGGGTGAATAATTCACCCCTCCACTTT,CSARDRRGVNNSPLHF
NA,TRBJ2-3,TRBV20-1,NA,TGCAGTGCTAGAGATCACGGAAGCACAGATACGCAGTATTTT,CSARDHGSTDTQYF
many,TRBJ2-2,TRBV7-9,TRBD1,TGTGCCAGCAGCCATGACAGGGGTGGAAACACCGGGGAGCTGTTTTTT,CASSHDRGGNTGELFF
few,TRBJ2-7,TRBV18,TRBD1,TGTGCCAGCTCACCGGAGGACAGGGCGAACGAGCAGTACTTC,CASSPEDRANEQYF
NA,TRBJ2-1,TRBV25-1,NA,TGTGCCAGCAGTGAGGCGGGGCTCGGAACCTACAATGAGCAGTTCTTC,CASSEAGLGTYNEQFF
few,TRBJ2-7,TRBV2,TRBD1,TGTGCCATAGAGACAGGGGGCTTCGACGAGCAGTACTTC,CAIETGGFDEQYF
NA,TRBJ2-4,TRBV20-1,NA,TGCAGTGCTAGCCGGGACACCCGTGACATTCAGTACTTC,CSASRDTRDIQYF
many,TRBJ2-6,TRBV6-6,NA,TGTGCCACCCCGTCAGGGGAGGGGGCTGGGGCCAACGTCCTGACTTTC,CATPSGEGAGANVLTF
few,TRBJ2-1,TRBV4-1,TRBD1,TGCGCCAGCACCGGGACAGGGGGACGGAATGAGCAGTTCTTC,CASTGTGGRNEQFF
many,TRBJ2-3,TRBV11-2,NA,TGTGCCAGCAGCTTAATGAGCGGAGCTAGCACAGATACGCAGTATTTT,CASSLMSGASTDTQYF
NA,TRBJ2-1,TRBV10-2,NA,TGCGCCAGCAGGGACTCCCGGGGGGAGCAGTTCTTC,CASRDSRGEQFF
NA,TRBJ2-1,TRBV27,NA,TGTGCCAGCAGTACAGGCGCGAACAATGAGCAGTTCTTC,CASSTGANNEQFF
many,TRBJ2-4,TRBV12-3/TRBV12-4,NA,TGTGCCAGCAGTTCAGGGGGGGGTCCACTGGCCAAAAACATTCAGTACTTC,CASSSGGGPLAKNIQYF
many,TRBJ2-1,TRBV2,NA,TGTGCCAGCAGGGACTCCTACAATGAGCAGTTCTTC,CASRDSYNEQFF
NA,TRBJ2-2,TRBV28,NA,TGTGCCAGCAGTTCTCCCCGGGCCGGAACGGGGGCCGGGGAGCTGTTTTTT,CASSSPRAGTGAGELFF
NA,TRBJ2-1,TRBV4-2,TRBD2,TGTGCCAGCAGCCAAGATCGGGCGGGGGGAGCTAATGAGCAGTTCTTC,CASSQDRAGGANEQFF
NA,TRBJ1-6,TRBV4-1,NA,TGCGCCAGCAGCCAAGCGTCCCCGGGCCATTCCCGAGATTCACCCCTCCACTTT,CASSQASPGHSRDSPLHF
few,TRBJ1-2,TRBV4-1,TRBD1,TGCGCCAGCAGCCAAGTTGGACAGGGGGCGAGGTATGGCTACACCTTC,CASSQVGQGARYGYTF
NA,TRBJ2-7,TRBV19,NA,TGTGCCAGTAGTAGTCGGCATGGGAGCTCCTACGAGCAGTACTTC,CASSSRHGSSYEQYF
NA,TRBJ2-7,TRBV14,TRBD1,TGTGCCAGCAGCCAGAGAAGGGGACAGGGCTCCTACGAGCAGTACTTC,CASSQRRGQGSYEQYF
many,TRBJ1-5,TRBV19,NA,TGTGCCAGTAGTACAAATCAGGGTTTCGGAAATCAGCCCCAGCATTTT,CASSTNQGFGNQPQHF
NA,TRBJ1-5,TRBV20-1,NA,TGCAGTGCTAGAGATGTAGGGTCGGCAGCCGGCAATCAGCCCCAGCATTTT,CSARDVGSAAGNQPQHF
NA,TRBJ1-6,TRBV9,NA,TGTGCCAGCAGCGTAGGGGGGCGCGAGTCGCCCCTCCACTTT,CASSVGGRESPLHF
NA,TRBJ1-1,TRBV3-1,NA,TGTGCCAGCAGCCATGCGCGCAGACCGAACACTGAAGCTTTCTTT,CASSHARRPNTEAFF
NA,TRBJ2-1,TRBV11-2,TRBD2,TGTGCCAGCAGCTTGTGGACTAGCGGGGTCTACAATGAGCAGTTCTTC,CASSLWTSGVYNEQFF
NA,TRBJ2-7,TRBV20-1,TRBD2,TGCAGTGCTACGACTAGCGGGTCCTACGAGCAGTACTTC,CSATTSGSYEQYF
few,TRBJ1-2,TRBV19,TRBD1,TGTGCCAGTAGCATGGACAGGAACTATGGCTACACCTTC,CASSMDRNYGYTF
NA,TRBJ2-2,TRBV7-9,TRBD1,TGTGCCAGCAGTTTTACAGGGGGAGGCGCCGGGGAGCTGTTTTTT,CASSFTGGGAGELFF
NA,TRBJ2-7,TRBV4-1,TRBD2,TGCGCCAGCAGCCAGAAACTAGCGGGCGAGCAGTACTTC,CASSQKLAGEQYF
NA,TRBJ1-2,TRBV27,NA,TGTGCCAGCAGTCCGGGGGGTAACTATAGCTACACCTTC,CASSPGGNYSYTF
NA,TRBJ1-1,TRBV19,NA,TGTGCCAGTAGTATAGGTCACAGCATGAACACTGAAGCTTTCTTT,CASSIGHSMNTEAFF
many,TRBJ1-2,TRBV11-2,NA,TGTGCCAGCAGCCCTCTTGGGGCGGGCTATGGCTACACCTTC,CASSPLGAGYGYTF
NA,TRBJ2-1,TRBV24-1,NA,TGTGCCACCAGTGATTTGGGTTCAGGCGATGAGCAGTTCTTC,CATSDLGSGDEQFF
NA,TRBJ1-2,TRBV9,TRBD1,TGTGCCAGCAGCGATTCGGGACAGTCGCCAAACTATGGCTACACCTTC,CASSDSGQSPNYGYTF
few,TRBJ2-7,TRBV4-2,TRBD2,TGTGCCAGCAGCCCGGGGACTAGCGGGGGACTCGAGCAGTACTTC,CASSPGTSGGLEQYF
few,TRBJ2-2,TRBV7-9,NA,TGTGCCAGCAGCTTAAGACCGAACACCGGGGAGCTGTTTTTT,CASSLRPNTGELFF
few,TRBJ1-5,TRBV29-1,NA,TGCAGCGTTGTGGACAGTAGCAATCAGCCCCAGCATTTT,CSVVDSSNQPQHF
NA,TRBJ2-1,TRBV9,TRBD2,TGTGCCAGCAGCGTGACTAGCGGGGCCAATGAGCAGTTCTTC,CASSVTSGANEQFF
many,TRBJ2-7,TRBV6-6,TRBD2,TGTGCCAGCAGTTACGAGGAAATAGCGGGAGGTAACTACGAGCAGTACTTC,CASSYEEIAGGNYEQYF
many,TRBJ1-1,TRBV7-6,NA,TGTGCCAGCAGCTTAAAATGGCGGGGCGCAGGGGCTGAAGCTTTCTTT,CASSLKWRGAGAEAFF
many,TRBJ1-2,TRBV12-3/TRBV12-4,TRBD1,TGTGCCAGCAGTGGGACAGCTAACTATGGCTACACCTTC,CASSGTANYGYTF
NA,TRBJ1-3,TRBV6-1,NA,TGTGCCAGCAGTGACAGGACAGGAAACACCATATATTTT,CASSDRTGNTIYF
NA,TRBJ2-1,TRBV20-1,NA,TGCAGTGCTAGAGATCTGGGGTCTAGAGAGTTCTTC,CSARDLGSREFF
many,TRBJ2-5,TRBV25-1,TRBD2,TGTGCCAGCACCTTATGGGGAGGGGAAGAGACCCAGTACTTC,CASTLWGGEETQYF
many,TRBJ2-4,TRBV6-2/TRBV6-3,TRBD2,TGTGCCAGCAGTTATTCTCCGGGACTAGCGGGACCGCTAGCCAAAAACATTCAGTACTTC,CASSYSPGLAGPLAKNIQYF
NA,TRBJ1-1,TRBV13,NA,TGTGCCAGCAGCCAGGTTCGCACTGAAGCTTTCTTT,CASSQVRTEAFF
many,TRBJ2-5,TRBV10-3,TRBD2,TGTGCCATCAGTGAGTTGGGTATTTTAGCGGGAAACAACTCCCAAGAGACCCAGTACTTC,CAISELGILAGNNSQETQYF
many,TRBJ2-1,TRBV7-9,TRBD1,TGTGCCAGCAGCTCGGGACAGGGAGCCGACTTTGAGTTCTTC,CASSSGQGADFEFF
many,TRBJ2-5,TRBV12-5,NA,TGTGCTAGTGGTTTGGACAGAAAAGAGACCCAGTACTTC,CASGLDRKETQYF
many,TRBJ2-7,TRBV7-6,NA,TGTGCCAGCAGCCCGGGGGCTAGTCCAAGCGAGCAGTACTTC,CASSPGASPSEQYF
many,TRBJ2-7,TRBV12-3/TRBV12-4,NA,TGTGCCAGCAGTTTTACAGCGTATCCATCGTACGAGCAGTACTTC,CASSFTAYPSYEQYF
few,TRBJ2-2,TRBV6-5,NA,TGTGCCAGCAGTTACTCGGGACCTGCCACCGGGGAGCTGTTTTTT,CASSYSGPATGELFF